Below are 17 T cell receptor beta chains sequenced from a single sample in a study of CD8 T cells in ankylosing spondylitis. TCRdb reprocessed the 5' RACE reads with MiXCR, giving one entry per CDR3 protein. The sample holds hundreds of thousands of distinct CDR3 sequences; under 35% are singletons and the top ten take roughly 4.2%. Material: blood, either unsorted or a sorted T cell fraction (not recorded which). The source of these receptors is a male donor with ankylosing spondylitis or in good health (not recorded which).

The chain combines TRBV5-1 with TRBJ2-2; tentatively, D is TRBD2 (6 bases). Germline V gene lookup returns CDR1 SGHRS and CDR2 YFSETQ. CDR3 size: 17 residues. Trimming stripped 4 bases from V and 1 base from J, with 17 bases between. CDR3 sequence: CASSLGPSGGNTGELFF. The CDR3 nucleotides read TGCGCCAGCAGCCTTGGACCATCCGGGGGGAACACCGGGGAGCTGTTTTTT.

The CDR3 nucleotides read TGTGCCAGCAGCCAAGGAGGGAGGGTCTCGAACAATGAGCAGTTCTTC. Protein: CASSQGGRVSNNEQFF. The chain links TRBV3-1 to TRBJ2-1, with 7 bases identical to TRBD2. Looked up from germline, CDR1 is LGHDT and CDR2 is YNNKEL (reference sequence). CDR3 size: 16 residues. V dropped 1 base and J dropped 5; count of bases not matched to a gene: 8.

The chain employs TRBV5-1 and TRBJ1-6; the D is unclear. CDR3 length: 16 residues. Trimming took 0 bases from V and 0 from J, leaving 7 bases between them. The germline V gene encodes CDR1 SGHRS and CDR2 YFSETQ. CDR3 amino acids: CASSLAGSSYNSPLHF. CDR3 nucleotide sequence: TGCGCCAGCAGCTTGGCCGGGAGCTCCTATAATTCACCCCTCCACTTT. The variable domain in full, with the rest retrieved from reference TRBV5-1 and TRBJ1-6, is KAGVTQTPRYLIKTRGQQVTLSCSPISGHRSVSWYQQTPGQGLQFLFEYFSETQRNKGNFPGRFSGRQFSNSRSEMNVSTLELGDSALYLCASSLAGSSYNSPLHFGNGTRLTVT.

The DNA of the CDR3 is TGTGCCAGCAGTTTTGCCCTACGGGGGGGCACAGATACGCAGTATTTT. Translated, it gives CASSFALRGGTDTQYF. The rearrangement uses TRBV12-3 or TRBV12-4 and TRBJ2-3; 7 positions match TRBD2. The CDR3 length is 16 residues. With 3 bases clipped from V and 1 base from J, the junction kept 7 bases outside the gene matches.

This clonotype was observed a handful of times. This chain connects TRBV29-1 to TRBJ1-1, with 7 bases fitting TRBD1. The CDR3 runs 16 residues. V shed 0 bases and J 0 bases; nucleotides not matched to a gene: 7. Germline V gene sequence: CDR1 SQVTM, CDR2 ANQGSEA. CDR3 nucleotides: TGCAGCGTTGAAGAGGTGAAGGGGGCCCTGAACACTGAAGCTTTCTTT. Encoded protein: CSVEEVKGALNTEAFF.

V usage is TRBV5-5 and J usage is TRBJ2-1; weak D call: TRBD1 (6 bases). The V gene's germline CDR1 is SGHKS and CDR2 YYEKEE (reference sequence). V gave up 1 base and J gave up 7 bases, with 15 bases separating them. CDR3 size: 15 residues. This chain's CDR3 is CASSLWAGAWNEQFF. The CDR3 DNA reads TGTGCCAGCAGCTTGTGGGCAGGGGCTTGGAATGAGCAGTTCTTC.

This clonotype was seen only once. The chain employs TRBV9 and TRBJ1-3; D may be TRBD1 (5 bases). The germline V gene has CDR1 SGDLS and CDR2 YYNGEE. The CDR3 runs to 17 residues. V gave up 3 bases and J gave up 1 base, with 17 bases separating them. The CDR3 nucleotides are TGTGCCAGCAGCGAATGGGGGGGGTTTAATTCTGGAAACACCATATATTTT. This sequence encodes CASSEWGGFNSGNTIYF. Supplemented by reference TRBV9 and TRBJ1-3, the full variable domain reads DSGVTQTPKHLITATGQRVTLRCSPRSGDLSVYWYQQSLDQGLQFLIQYYNGEERAKGNILERFSAQQFPDLHSELNLSSLELGDSALYFCASSEWGGFNSGNTIYFGEGSWLTVV.

The CDR3 region is CASSQPRTGGAYEQYF. CDR3 nucleotides: TGCGCCAGCAGCCAACCTCGGACAGGGGGGGCCTACGAGCAGTACTTC. V is TRBV5-1 and J is TRBJ2-7, with TRBD1 matching 10 bases. V shed 4 bases, J shed 2 bases, and the junction held 9 bases outside the gene matches. Germline V gene data show CDR1 as SGHRS and CDR2 as YFSETQ. The CDR3 spans 16 residues. The full variable domain, rest sourced from reference TRBV5-1 and TRBJ2-7, is KAGVTQTPRYLIKTRGQQVTLSCSPISGHRSVSWYQQTPGQGLQFLFEYFSETQRNKGNFPGRFSGRQFSNSRSEMNVSTLELGDSALYLCASSQPRTGGAYEQYFGPGTRLTVT.

This rearrangement joins TRBV20-1 to TRBJ2-1; TRBD2 agrees at 7 bases. Per the germline V gene, CDR1 is DFQATT and CDR2 is SNEGSKA (reference sequence). V trimming: 3 bases; J trimming: 3 bases; junction bases outside the gene matches: 8. The CDR3 has 15 residues. The CDR3 is CSASREPGGYNEQFF. DNA of the CDR3: TGCAGTGCTAGTCGCGAGCCGGGGGGCTACAATGAGCAGTTCTTC.

This chain connects TRBV12-3 or TRBV12-4 to TRBJ2-1, with 8 positions matching TRBD2. Trimming at V came to 5 bases and at J to 10 bases, leaving 1 base not matched to a gene. The CDR3 is 11 amino acids. CDR3 sequence: CASSRLAEQFF. The DNA for the CDR3 is TGTGCCAGCAGTCGACTAGCGGAGCAGTTCTTC.

The rearrangement uses TRBV20-1 and TRBJ1-5; 8 bases align to TRBD1. Germline loops: CDR1 DFQATT, CDR2 SNEGSKA (reference sequence). This CDR3 spans 14 amino acids. J was trimmed by 2 bases and V by 6 bases; bases with no gene match: 6. The CDR3 sequence is CSATQGVGNQPQHF. DNA for the CDR3: TGCAGTGCCACACAGGGGGTGGGCAATCAGCCCCAGCATTTT.

Only a few counts were recorded for this clonotype. The chain carries TRBV20-1 and TRBJ1-4, with D tentatively TRBD1 (5 bases). Germline-derived CDR1 and CDR2 are DFQATT and SNEGSKA (reference sequence). The CDR3 runs to 14 residues. V gave up 0 bases and J gave up 11 bases, with 16 bases separating them. The CDR3 reads CSARDLRGGWKLFF. In DNA form, the CDR3 reads TGCAGTGCTAGAGATCTAAGGGGAGGGTGGAAACTGTTTTTT.

The J gene is TRBJ1-1, the V gene TRBV12-3 or TRBV12-4, with D uncertain. The CDR3 length is 12 residues. Between the trimmed V and J ends, which lost 5 bases and 10 bases, there was a span of 14 bases. The CDR3 loop reads CASSITTGVAFF. CDR3 nucleotide sequence: TGTGCCAGCAGTATAACTACCGGGGTAGCTTTCTTT.

This clonotype was seen only a few times. The chain recombines TRBV12-3 or TRBV12-4 with TRBJ1-2; D is perhaps TRBD1 (5 bases). The CDR3 length is 12 residues. V dropped 5 bases and J dropped 8 bases, with 12 bases sitting between them. CDR3 DNA sequence: TGTGCCAGCAGTAAAGGACAAGTGGGCTACACCTTC. Translation gives CASSKGQVGYTF.

The chain couples TRBV20-1 to TRBJ1-1, with no clear D. V gave up 0 bases and J gave up 8 bases, with 10 bases separating them. The length of the CDR3 is 12 residues. Germline CDR1 is DFQATT and CDR2 is SNEGSKA (reference sequence). The CDR3 here is CSARDQWIEAFF. Written as DNA, the CDR3 is TGCAGTGCTAGAGATCAGTGGATAGAAGCTTTCTTT.

This clonotype turned up a few times. The CDR3 spells CSARDPGNSYNEQFF. CDR3 coding DNA: TGCAGTGCTAGAGATCCGGGAAACTCCTACAATGAGCAGTTCTTC. The chain employs TRBV20-1 and TRBJ2-1; D may be TRBD2 (5 bases). CDR3 length: 15 residues. Germline V gene sequence: CDR1 DFQATT, CDR2 SNEGSKA (reference sequence). Trimming pared 0 bases from V and 0 bases from J, leaving 9 bases between.

The chain recombines TRBV28 with TRBJ2-7, with D tentatively TRBD1 (5 bases). This CDR3 has 14 residues. V was clipped by 2 bases and J by 1 base, with 9 bases between them. Germline V gene lookup returns CDR1 MDHEN and CDR2 SYDVKM. In nucleotides, the CDR3 is TGTGCCAGCAGTTTACAGGGTGGTTCCTACGAGCAGTACTTC. The encoded protein is CASSLQGGSYEQYF.